The clone carrying this T cell receptor beta chain showed up just a few times. This record belongs to a study of blood T cell repertoires in COVID-19. Study summary: Sample material is recorded as cDNA or gDNA derived from T cells, B-cell-depleted T cells, or PBMCs.

Clones were sequenced by immunoSEQ multiplex PCR, and TCRdb holds only the in-frame ones, with some missing. The sample lists more than 55,000 clones; approximately 90% were seen once. The V gene's germline CDR1 is MNHNS and CDR2 SASEGT. The V gene lost 0 bases and the J gene lost 4 bases, with 12 bases spanning the gap. The CDR3 covers 15 residues. The sample taken for sequencing was peripheral blood. This receptor was taken from a woman in her 70s with acute or convalescent COVID-19. The chain carries TRBV6-1 and TRBJ1-1; the D gene is possibly TRBD1 (6 bases). As DNA, the CDR3 is TGTGCCAGCAGTGAAGCGCGGGGGCGGACCACTGAAGCTTTCTTT. Amino acid sequence: CASSEARGRTTEAFF.